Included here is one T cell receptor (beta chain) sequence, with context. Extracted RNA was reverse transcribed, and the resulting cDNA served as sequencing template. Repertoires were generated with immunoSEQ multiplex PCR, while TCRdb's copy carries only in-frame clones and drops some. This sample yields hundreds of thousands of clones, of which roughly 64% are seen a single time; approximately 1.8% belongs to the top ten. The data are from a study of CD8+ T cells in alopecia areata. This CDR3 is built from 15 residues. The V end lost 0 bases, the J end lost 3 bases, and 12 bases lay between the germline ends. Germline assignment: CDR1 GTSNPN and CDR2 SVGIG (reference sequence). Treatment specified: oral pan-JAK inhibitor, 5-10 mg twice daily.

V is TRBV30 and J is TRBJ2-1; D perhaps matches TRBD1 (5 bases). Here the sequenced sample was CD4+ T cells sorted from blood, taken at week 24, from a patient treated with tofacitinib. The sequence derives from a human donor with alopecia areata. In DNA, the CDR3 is TGTGCCTGGAGTGTTAGGGGATCCCTCTACAATGAGCAGTTCTTC. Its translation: CAWSVRGSLYNEQFF.